This T cell receptor beta chain was identified during a study of cytomegalovirus exposure and HLA in healthy donors (TCRdb year 2017). Background for the entire study: An earlier analysis of a few hundred of the donors reported about 300 Gb of sequence data and 117 million unique TCR beta sequences obtained from about 170 million T cells. An earlier analysis of approximately 630 of the donors applied high-throughput TCR beta sequencing to assess whether each TCR beta V gene segment acted as functional or pseudogenic. Of the 300 to 500 genotyped donors, 75% to 85% were placed in the genetic ancestry cluster associated with self-reported Caucasian donors. Genome-wide SNP genotypes for about 65% of the roughly 670 donors were used in a later genetic analysis, which treated that subset as a discovery cohort. Along with the approximately 650-subject first cohort, a separate validation cohort of over a hundred different subjects was used. The study was designed to test whether signatures of past pathogen exposure could be identified by cataloging public T cell receptors. In a later analysis, previously published TCR beta repertoires from 550 to 750 donors were re-analyzed and high-resolution HLA genotyping was added so that TCR occurrence patterns could be studied. Donor age, sex, ethnicity and CMV serostatus were compiled alongside the repertoire data. Roughly five DR-DQ haplotypes were handled as single units for association and clustering because linkage in the cohort was strong. The study used immunosequencing to profile the T cell repertoires of several hundred subjects and linked those repertoires to cytomegalovirus serostatus. All discovery cohort repertoires had been generated using a single sequencing platform. About 310 gigabases of sequencing data and roughly 90 million unique TCR sequences were included in an early release covering 550 to 800 HLA-typed donors. On average, 235,054 unique TCR beta nucleotide sequences were sequenced per donor among 398 genotyped donors of the cohort, with 15% to 20% of those sequences being non-productive. The later analysis used no new phenotypic data to find candidate immune exposures, relying instead on TCR beta sequences and their occurrence across donors. To predict cytomegalovirus infection status, the study combined high-throughput TCR immunosequencing, statistical association of individual TCRs with disease status, and machine learning. The number of donors typed differed by locus, with roughly 629-640 for A, B, C, DRB1 and DQB1, around 500 for DQA1, about 610 for DPA1, and 400 to 490 for DPB1. HLA typing included class I and class II loci at four-digit resolution. Findings and caveats that apply to the study as a whole: A few of the identified cytomegalovirus-associated TCR beta chains were confirmed in vitro to be specific for cytomegalovirus antigens. A group of highly shared sequence variants was considered likely to be a technical artifact of the sequencing pipeline. A total of 150 to 200 TCR beta chains were listed by the study as associated with cytomegalovirus. The earlier analysis of a few hundred of the donors excluded approximately 17 rarely observed V segments, including chromosome 9 orphons, because counts were too low. Roughly uniform sequencing depth across donors was assumed in presence/absence analyses, although this assumption may not hold. Across donors, most TCR sequences were observed very rarely, whereas some public TCRs were present in many individuals. In an earlier analysis of about 540 of the donors, most TCR beta V segments were observed in productive rearrangements about 87% or about 30% of the time, broadly matching IMGT annotations. Correlated functional status among segregating V segments might be attributable to linkage disequilibrium, but an unknown experimental factor could not be ruled out. In this cohort, only TCR beta chains were sequenced, and detectable features were limited by the absence of alpha or paired-chain data. In a later genetic analysis, a missense DCLRE1C variant was associated with V-gene and J-gene trimming of TCR beta chains, and the association was replicated in an independent cohort. The authors suggested that the approach could potentially be generalized to other disease states and immunological phenotypes. In a later analysis, the rate of TCR association differed among HLA loci, with DRB1 alleles having the most associated TCRs and HLA-C alleles having the fewest. Because HLA typing was unavailable for some donors at each locus, only the typed subset was used in association tests. A later analysis found that HLA-associated TCR beta chains were more clonally expanded and had lower generation probabilities than equally common non-associated chains. Some IMGT-functional V segments, including TRBV6-2 and TRBV6-3, could not be distinguished by the 87-base-pair reads and were therefore excluded. A further reported finding was that TCR beta sequences accurately predicted the HLA-A and HLA-B alleles for most subjects in the first cohort. Assigning TCR associations to individual alleles was difficult when HLA alleles, especially DR and DQ, strongly co-occurred. In a later analysis, most CMV-associated TCR beta chains were found to appear HLA-restricted, with HLA associations seemingly driven largely by CMV exposure. In a later analysis, several top co-occurrence clusters were reported to appear linked to parvovirus B19, influenza, CMV and Epstein-Barr virus. The classifier was reported to diagnose cytomegalovirus status with high specificity and sensitivity in both the original and validation cohorts. A later genetic analysis reported fewer N-insertions in productive TCRs among donors in an Asian-associated ancestry cluster than the approximately 700-donor mean. At a false discovery rate of 0.05, a later analysis linked around 17,000 TCR beta sequences to specific HLA alleles. CMV serostatus was the only immune exposure information available for the cohort.

The protocol used for the library was the immunoSEQ multiplex PCR assay. For the multiplex PCR, a mixture combining 60 forward primers for TCR Vbeta segments and 13 reverse primers for TCR Jbeta segments was used. The CDR3 region of rearranged TCR beta genes was amplified from genomic DNA by a multiplex PCR assay. The Illumina HiSeq System was used to sequence the amplified TCR beta libraries as 87-base-pair reads. The study's processing was this. A later analysis tallied 75 million to 95 million unique TCR beta chains across the 666 repertoires, and around 9.9 million of those chains were shared by two or more donors. Raw reads were error-corrected and collapsed into unique sequences with a nearest-neighbor algorithm that merged closely related sequences to remove PCR and sequencing errors. V, D and J gene segments were assigned by aligning CDR3 sequences to IMGT reference sequences. For a sequence to be retained, a match of at least six nucleotides was required to both a V gene segment and a J gene segment. Rearrangements were called productive when the CDR3 lacked stop codons and stayed in frame with V and J; all others were non-productive. Following IMGT convention, CDR3 was defined as the stretch from the second conserved V-encoded cysteine up to the conserved J-encoded phenylalanine. The earlier analysis of roughly 590 of the donors excluded any sequence lacking an unambiguous match to a single V gene segment. An earlier analysis of about 590 of the donors classified V segments as functional when productive rearrangements were above 56.7% and as segregating when the standard deviation between donors was above 5%. A statistical classification framework was developed to diagnose cytomegalovirus status using the catalog of TCR beta chain sequences. In a later analysis, TCR nucleotide sequences were compared against IMGT/GENE-DB human TR gene sequences so that V and J genes could be assigned. The TCRdist pipeline was used in a later analysis to assign CDR3 sequences and most-parsimonious VDJ recombination scenarios. In a later analysis, each TCR beta chain was defined by its CDR3 amino acid sequence together with its V-gene family, and reads lacking a unique V-gene family were excluded. As a way to deal with suspected cross-contamination and a sequencing artifact, a later analysis dropped 450 to 700 nucleotide sequences that were highly shared and had low generation probability. A later analysis calculated a clonal expansion index for each public chain from normalized within-repertoire ranks of inferred template counts. In a later analysis, generation probabilities were computed with a VDJ recombination model fitted to out-of-frame rearrangements, and the resulting probabilities were checked against IGoR. Hypergeometric tests were used in a later analysis to score TCR-TCR, TCR-HLA and TCR-CMV co-occurrence, with a repertoire-size bias correction applied to the TCR pairs. To estimate false discovery rates, a later analysis permuted the HLA or CMV assignments 20 times. In a later analysis, co-occurring TCRs were grouped using DBSCAN, and TCRdist sequence similarity was added for clustering within HLA-allele-positive subsets. Repertoires with fewer than 30,000 or more than 120,000 public chains were left out of co-occurrence clustering, as were five repertoires with anomalous nucleotide sharing. Held by TCRdb, this immuneACCESS table contains in-frame sequences only and omits some clones. Under half of the omission traces to an unresolved V gene where checked; the cause of the rest is unknown. From that table come the V and J calls and clone size; the DNA was used to work out D and trimming. Recorded for this sample are some 150,000 clones; 79% of them occurred a single time. In total, the top ten clones hold under 3% of the sample.

The cohort was made up of approximately 670 healthy bone marrow donors. At the time of sampling, all cohort members were nominally healthy, though unrecorded immune exposures were likely present. The donor was CMV seronegative and belonged to the group of 352 seronegative cohort members. A peripheral blood sample was collected from each donor, and TCR beta sequencing was performed on peripheral blood mononuclear cells. The Qiagen DNeasy Blood Extraction Kit was used to extract genomic DNA from the blood cell samples. The table lists this clone with a few counts. Its antigen is still unknown. No much larger clone is present one base from it, and per-base qualities are unavailable. CDR3 length: 12 amino acids, cysteine to phenylalanine. Only the CDR3 part of the read is kept: 36 bases, read in frame from the first base. CDR1 and CDR2, per the germline V gene (reference sequence), are SEHNR and FQNEAQ. Trimming takes 7 bases from V and 5 bases from J, and the germline ends sit 11 bases apart.

The sequence derives from a woman between 50 and 59 years old in good health and CMV-seronegative. The specimen sequenced was PBMCs. The sequence links TRBV7-9 to TRBJ1-1; the D gene identity is not certain. CDR3 loop: CASTQEGTEAFF. The DNA sequence is as follows: TGTGCCAGCACCCAGGAGGGAACTGAAGCTTTCTTT.